These 13 T cell receptor beta chains were sequenced from one sample in a study of blood T cell repertoires in COVID-19. Profiled with immunoSEQ multiplex PCR; TCRdb holds only in-frame clones, not every one. The sample holds about 40,000 clones, 88% seen once. Sequenced input: peripheral blood. The receptors were gathered from a woman aged 70-85 years with acute or convalescent COVID-19.

In its sample, this clone was seen once. The rearrangement links TRBV23-1 to TRBJ2-2, with TRBD2 matching over 10 bases. TRBV23-1 is an ORF, and what it does is uncertain. The CDR3 consists of 19 residues. With 0 bases clipped from V and 7 bases from J, the junction kept 14 bases outside the gene matches. The DNA of the CDR3 is TGCGCCAGCAGTCAATCGTGTAACGGAGCGGGAGGGCCTGTCGGGGAGCTGTTTTTT. Its protein is CASSQSCNGAGGPVGELFF.

The genes are TRBV2 and TRBJ1-2; 8 nucleotides agree with TRBD1. J gave up 5 bases and V 5 bases, and 7 bases lay outside the gene matches. This CDR3 region has 14 residues. CDR1 and CDR2 (germline): SNHLY, FYNNEI. CDR3 in amino acids: CASSRTGTLYGYTF. CDR3 DNA sequence: TGTGCCAGCAGTCGGACAGGGACCCTTTATGGCTACACCTTC.

The J gene is TRBJ1-1, the V gene TRBV5-6; tentatively, D is TRBD1 (6 bases). Trimming took 4 bases from V and 7 from J, leaving 14 bases between them. In germline, CDR1 is SGHDT, CDR2 YYEEEE. The CDR3 contains 13 residues. This CDR3 reads CASSPRTEGEAFF. The CDR3 nucleotides read TGTGCCAGCAGCCCAAGGACAGAGGGTGAAGCTTTCTTT.

The chain has TRBV7-2 and TRBJ2-1, with TRBD1 matching over 7 bases. The CDR3 loop spans 15 amino acids. J gave up 5 bases and V 0 bases, and 4 bases lay outside the gene matches. Germline-derived CDR1 and CDR2 are SGHTA and FQGNSA. The CDR3 loop reads CASSLAPGQHNEQFF. In DNA, the CDR3 is TGTGCCAGCAGCTTAGCCCCGGGACAGCACAATGAGCAGTTCTTC. Filled out from reference TRBV7-2 and TRBJ2-1, the complete variable domain reads GAGVSQSPSNKVTEKGKDVELRCDPISGHTALYWYRQSLGQGLEFLIYFQGNSAPDKSGLPSDRFSAERTGGSVSTLTIQRTQQEDSAVYLCASSLAPGQHNEQFFGPGTRLTVL.

This chain uses TRBV23-1 with TRBJ2-7; possibly TRBD2 for D (6 bases). TRBV23-1 is an open reading frame, and its role is uncertain. The CDR3 length is 12 residues. V was pared by 9 bases and J by 5 bases, with 14 bases between. CDR3 DNA: TGCGCCAGGGCAGGTCCTAGCGACGAGCAGTACGTC. It specifies CARAGPSDEQYV.

This chain links TRBV30 with TRBJ1-2, with 8 bases lining up with TRBD1. Germline V gene sequence: CDR1 GTSNPN, CDR2 SVGIG (reference sequence). With 5 bases clipped from V and 8 bases from J, the junction kept 13 bases outside the gene matches. The CDR3 covers 14 residues. Here the CDR3 reads CAWVPIQGAGGYTF. CDR3 coding DNA: TGTGCCTGGGTCCCCATTCAGGGGGCTGGAGGCTACACCTTC.

This clone appeared a single time. Other DNA sequences in the sample encode the same CDR3. This rearrangement joins TRBV18 to TRBJ1-3; D remains unclear. The V end lost 0 bases, the J end lost 0 bases, and 6 bases lay between the germline ends. Germline CDR1 reads KGHSH; CDR2 reads LQKENI. The CDR3 contains 15 residues. In DNA, the CDR3 is TGTGCCAGCTCACCACCAACTCGCTCTGGAAACACCATATATTTT. Protein: CASSPPTRSGNTIYF.

The chain carries TRBV6-4 and TRBJ2-3; D not certain. CDR1 MRHNA and CDR2 SNTAGT come from the germline V gene. The length of the CDR3 is 13 residues. Trimming removed 6 bases at V and 4 bases at J, with 11 bases between. As DNA, the CDR3 is TGTGCCAGCAGCGAACAGCCCCCAGATACGCAGTATTTT. It translates to CASSEQPPDTQYF.

The V gene is TRBV6-5, the J gene TRBJ2-1; 10 bases match TRBD2. The CDR3 runs 14 residues. With 6 bases clipped from V and 6 bases from J, the junction kept 5 bases outside the gene matches. Germline CDR1 is MNHEY and CDR2 is SVGAGI. The CDR3 DNA reads as TGTGCCAGCAGCGGGACTAGCGAGTTCAATGAGCAGTTCTTC. Translated: CASSGTSEFNEQFF.

The chain carries TRBV7-2 and TRBJ2-1; 14 positions agree with TRBD2. V lost 5 bases, J lost 8 bases, and 5 bases stayed unmatched. The CDR3 is 15 amino acids. The germline gives CDR1 SGHTA, CDR2 FQGNSA. CDR3 in amino acids: CASSPRLAGGHEQFF. CDR3 coding DNA: TGTGCCAGCAGCCCACGACTAGCGGGGGGGCATGAGCAGTTCTTC.

The chain couples TRBV7-9 to TRBJ2-3; 11 bases line up with TRBD2. The V segment lost 3 bases and the J segment 3 bases; nucleotides outside the gene matches: 2. The CDR3 spans 15 residues. Looked up from germline, CDR1 is SEHNR and CDR2 is FQNEAQ (reference sequence). This chain's CDR3 is CASSFGLAGTDTQYF. DNA for the CDR3: TGTGCCAGCAGCTTCGGACTAGCGGGTACAGATACGCAGTATTTT.

This clone was counted once. CDR3 loop: CAWSRGGVSPLHF. The CDR3 bases are TGTGCCTGGAGCCGGGGGGGGGTTTCACCCCTCCACTTT. The V and J genes are TRBV30 and TRBJ1-6; a weak D match, TRBD1 (5 bases). Per germline, CDR1 GTSNPN and CDR2 SVGIG (reference sequence). This CDR3 is built from 13 residues. Trimming cost V 3 bases and J 9 bases, with 12 bases left between them.

This clone was counted between two and nine times. J is TRBJ2-5 and V is TRBV2; 7 bases match TRBD1. The CDR3 has 13 amino acids. The germline V gene has CDR1 SNHLY and CDR2 FYNNEI. V lost 5 bases, J lost 6 bases, and 6 bases stayed unmatched. CDR3 loop: CASSLDRRKTQYF. In DNA form, the CDR3 reads TGTGCCAGCAGTTTGGACAGGCGAAAGACCCAGTACTTC.